The 26 T cell receptor beta chains presented below share a single source sample, sequenced in a study of PD-1 blockade in classical Hodgkin lymphoma. Every patient experienced relapse after autologous stem cell transplantation, and brentuximab vedotin exposure varied. Repertoires were generated with immunoSEQ multiplex PCR, while TCRdb's copy carries only in-frame clones and drops some. The sample has approximately 73,000 clones, about 93% seen once. The sequencing here drew on peripheral blood mononuclear cells (PBMCs), taken at baseline. All receptors derive from a human donor with classical Hodgkin lymphoma.

In this sample, this clone turned up a few times. This chain uses TRBV2 with TRBJ1-4; D gene unclear. Germline CDR1 SNHLY, CDR2 FYNNEI. Trimming shortened V by 7 bases and J by 0 bases, and 9 bases separated the two germline ends. The CDR3 length is 14 residues. The CDR3 protein is CASTALTTNEKLFF. As DNA, the CDR3 is TGTGCCAGCACCGCACTAACAACTAATGAAAAACTGTTTTTT.

The gene calls are TRBV5-1 and TRBJ1-1; 9 nucleotides line up with TRBD1. Unmatched junction bases numbered 8, after V lost 1 base and J lost 10 bases. The CDR3 is 14 residues long. Looked up from germline, CDR1 is SGHRS and CDR2 is YFSETQ. In nucleotides, the CDR3 is TGCGCCAGCAGCTTGTCCACAGGGGGCGCAGGAGCTTTCTTT. This sequence encodes CASSLSTGGAGAFF.

The rearrangement uses TRBV5-6 and TRBJ1-5, with no clear D. The CDR3 has 13 amino acids. V lost 4 bases and J lost 2, with 7 bases in between. The V gene's germline CDR1 is SGHDT and CDR2 YYEEEE. The CDR3, as DNA: TGTGCCAGCAGCCCAGGACGCAATCAGCCCCAGCATTTT. Translation gives CASSPGRNQPQHF.

The chain combines TRBV7-6 with TRBJ2-7, with 10 bases matching TRBD2. CDR1 is SGHVS and CDR2 is FNYEAQ in the germline V gene. This CDR3 has 15 amino acids. The V and J ends lost 5 bases and 4 bases, in that order; junction bases with no gene match: 8. For the CDR3, the DNA is TGTGCCAGCAGCCCGAGCGGGGGGGCCTCTTACGAGCAGTACTTC. Protein: CASSPSGGASYEQYF.

V and J are TRBV27 and TRBJ1-1; no clear D gene. This CDR3 has 11 residues. Germline CDR1 MNHEY, CDR2 SMNVEV (reference sequence). V was pared by 10 bases and J by 6 bases, with 12 bases between. CDR3 DNA sequence: TGTGCCAAGGTGAGTGTGGCTGAAGCTTTCTTT. Translated, it gives CAKVSVAEAFF.

This clone is a singleton in its sample. The chain is built from TRBV9 and TRBJ2-3, with 13 bases matching TRBD2. Trimming removed 7 bases from V and 5 bases from J; junction bases left unmatched: 13. The V gene's germline CDR1 is SGDLS and CDR2 YYNGEE. This CDR3 has 17 residues. Here the CDR3 DNA reads TGTGCCAGCGGGACCCATACTAGCGGGGGGGAGGAAGATACGCAGTATTTT. This sequence encodes CASGTHTSGGEEDTQYF.

The chain carries TRBV27 and TRBJ1-6; weak D call: TRBD1 (5 bases). The CDR3 extends over 16 amino acids. V was shortened by 0 bases and J by 9 bases, with 15 bases between the two germline ends. CDR1 and CDR2 from the germline V gene are MNHEY and SMNVEV (reference sequence). CDR3 sequence: CASSLSNGGGGSPLHF. The DNA for the CDR3 is TGTGCCAGCAGTTTATCCAATGGTGGGGGAGGTTCACCCCTCCACTTT.

This clone occurred once. The rearrangement uses TRBV11-2 and TRBJ2-1; 7 nucleotides agree with TRBD1. CDR3 length: 14 residues. Germline V gene lookup returns CDR1 SGHAT and CDR2 FQNNGV. V was pared by 2 bases and J by 4 bases, with 2 bases of the junction left unmatched. The CDR3 DNA follows: TGTGCCAGCAGCTTACAGGGGGTTTACAATGAGCAGTTCTTC. Encoded protein: CASSLQGVYNEQFF.

J is TRBJ1-2 and V is TRBV4-3; D is unresolved. The germline gives CDR1 LGHNA, CDR2 YSLEER. Trimming stripped 1 base from V and 4 bases from J, with 13 bases between. The CDR3 contains 15 residues. CDR3 amino acids: CASSQGSGPAYGYTF. CDR3 DNA: TGCGCCAGCAGCCAAGGAAGCGGTCCGGCCTATGGCTACACCTTC.

The chain uses TRBV19 and TRBJ2-1; no reliable D call. Deletions cut 3 bases from V and 8 bases from J, with 20 bases between. Per germline, CDR1 LNHDA and CDR2 SQIVND (reference sequence). This CDR3 has 16 residues. The CDR3 DNA is TGTGCCAGTAGTATTAAAAGAGTCGCACTCTGGGATGAGCAGTTCTTC. Its protein is CASSIKRVALWDEQFF. Using reference TRBV19 and TRBJ2-1 for the parts outside the CDR3, the full variable domain is DGGITQSPKYLFRKEGQNVTLSCEQNLNHDAMYWYRQDPGQGLRLIYYSQIVNDFQKGDIAEGYSVSREKKESFPLTVTSAQKNPTAFYLCASSIKRVALWDEQFFGPGTRLTVL.

The chain has TRBV11-2 and TRBJ2-2, with D possibly TRBD1 on 5 matching bases. Germline V gene lookup returns CDR1 SGHAT and CDR2 FQNNGV. The CDR3 spans 12 residues. Trimming removed 5 bases at V and 9 bases at J, with 10 bases between. CDR3: CASSQGFRELFF. The CDR3 DNA sequence: TGTGCCAGCAGCCAGGGTTTTCGGGAGCTGTTTTTT.

This clone was observed a handful of times. The rearrangement joins TRBV11-2 to TRBJ1-6, with 9 nucleotides matching TRBD1. This CDR3 has 13 amino acids. The germline V gene encodes CDR1 SGHAT and CDR2 FQNNGV. Trimming removed 5 bases from V and 10 bases from J; junction bases left unmatched: 3. CDR3 loop: CASSRDRVSPLHF. CDR3 in DNA: TGTGCCAGCAGCCGGGACAGGGTATCACCCCTCCACTTT.

Only one count was recorded for this clone. V gene TRBV14 combines with J gene TRBJ2-1, with D perhaps given as TRBD1 or TRBD2 (5 bases each). The CDR3 consists of 14 residues. V gave up 3 bases and J gave up 4 bases, with 10 bases separating them. The germline CDR1 and CDR2 sequences are SGHDN and FVKESK. Here the CDR3 DNA reads TGTGCCAGCAGCCAGGGGGTGGGATACAATGAGCAGTTCTTC. It specifies CASSQGVGYNEQFF.

The rearrangement joins TRBV11-3 to TRBJ2-2, with D unresolved. Looked up from germline, CDR1 is SGHNT and CDR2 is YENEEA. Trimming took off 6 bases at V and 1 base at J, with 6 bases between the two ends. CDR3 length: 13 amino acids. This chain's CDR3 is CASSPGNTGELFF. The CDR3 region has the DNA TGTGCCAGCAGTCCCGGGAACACCGGGGAGCTGTTTTTT.

The chain links TRBV2 to TRBJ1-5; 11 bases line up with TRBD1. V was pared by 8 bases and J by 5 bases, with 5 bases of the junction left unmatched. The V gene's germline CDR1 is SNHLY and CDR2 FYNNEI. The CDR3 has 14 amino acids. The CDR3 region has the DNA TGTGCCAGCGGACGGGACAGGGGGGATCAGCCCCAGCATTTT. Amino acid sequence: CASGRDRGDQPQHF.

The sample holds one count of this clone. V usage is TRBV5-4 and J usage is TRBJ2-3, with D possibly TRBD2 on 6 matching bases. Germline assignment: CDR1 SGHNT and CDR2 YYREEE (reference sequence). CDR3 length equals 14 residues. Deletions cut 5 bases from V and 0 bases from J, with 10 bases between. CDR3 sequence reads: CASRGRGSTDTQYF. CDR3 nucleotides: TGTGCCAGCAGAGGGCGGGGCAGCACAGATACGCAGTATTTT.

This chain joins TRBV9 and TRBJ2-1, with D possibly being TRBD1 or TRBD2 (5 bases each). The germline V gene has CDR1 SGDLS and CDR2 YYNGEE. V lost 2 bases and J lost 3, with 12 bases in between. This CDR3 spans 15 amino acids. CDR3: CASSVREGSYNEQFF. The CDR3 coding sequence is TGTGCCAGCAGCGTCCGCGAGGGGAGCTACAATGAGCAGTTCTTC.

This chain connects TRBV5-1 to TRBJ1-2; D possibly corresponds to TRBD1 (5 bases). The germline V gene has CDR1 SGHRS and CDR2 YFSETQ. V lost 4 bases and J 3 bases, leaving 16 bases between the germline ends. The CDR3 sequence is 15 residues long. The CDR3 is CASSQAGGLYYGYTF. The CDR3 DNA follows: TGCGCCAGCAGCCAGGCTGGGGGATTGTACTATGGCTACACCTTC.

The V and J genes are TRBV4-3 and TRBJ2-7; TRBD1 might be the D (6 bases). CDR1 is LGHNA, CDR2 YSLEER, per germline. V was pared by 2 bases and J by 1 base, with 12 bases between. This CDR3 is built from 15 residues. For the CDR3, the DNA is TGCGCCAGCAGCCAATTCCGGGACATATCCTACGAGCAGTACTTC. It translates to CASSQFRDISYEQYF.

This CDR3 reads CASTAEGFARSYEQYF. CDR3 sequence (DNA): TGTGCCAGCACCGCCGAAGGATTCGCCCGGTCGTACGAGCAGTACTTC. The genes are TRBV28 and TRBJ2-7; D is undetermined. The CDR3 is 16 residues long. V was pared by 7 bases and J by 4 bases, with 23 bases between. The germline gives CDR1 MDHEN, CDR2 SYDVKM.

The chain couples TRBV15 to TRBJ2-2; either TRBD1 or TRBD2 may fit D (5 bases each). V was shortened by 0 bases and J by 6 bases, with 11 bases between the two germline ends. The CDR3 consists of 15 residues. The germline V gene encodes CDR1 LNHNV and CDR2 YYDKDF (reference sequence). The DNA for the CDR3 is TGTGCCACCAGCAGAGATCGAGGGGTTGCCGGGGAGCTGTTTTTT. Amino acid sequence: CATSRDRGVAGELFF.

The chain combines TRBV9 with TRBJ1-4, with 9 bases that match TRBD1. The CDR3 is made up of 15 amino acids. Trimming cost V 2 bases and J 8 bases; bases outside gene matches: 7. Germline V gene lookup returns CDR1 SGDLS and CDR2 YYNGEE. CDR3 protein: CASSVGGTGYEKLFF. In DNA form, the CDR3 reads TGTGCCAGCAGCGTCGGTGGGACAGGGTACGAAAAACTGTTTTTT.

V usage is TRBV21-1 and J usage is TRBJ1-5. TRBV21-1 is annotated as a pseudogene. This CDR3 contains 8 residues. The CDR3 region is CANQPQHF. The CDR3 region has the DNA TGTGCCAATCAGCCCCAGCATTTT.

The V call is TRBV19, the J call TRBJ2-7; 9 bases agree with TRBD2. V shed 5 bases and J 3 bases; nucleotides not matched to a gene: 5. CDR3 length: 14 amino acids. In germline, CDR1 is LNHDA, CDR2 SQIVND (reference sequence). CDR3 sequence: CASSLSGSSYEQYF. The CDR3 nucleotides read TGTGCCAGTAGTCTTAGCGGGAGCAGCTACGAGCAGTACTTC.

The chain uses TRBV10-3 and TRBJ2-3; D unresolved. Trimming left V 6 bases short and J 6 bases short, with 16 bases between. This CDR3 is 14 amino acids long. CDR1 and CDR2 from the germline V gene are ENHRY and SYGVKD. CDR3 residues: CAIRDPRSSDTQYF. Written as DNA, the CDR3 is TGTGCCATCAGGGATCCGCGTAGCTCGGATACGCAGTATTTT.

DNA for the CDR3: TGTGCCAGCTCATATACCGGGACAGAATTCACCGGGGAGCTGTTTTTT. Its translation: CASSYTGTEFTGELFF. This chain joins TRBV18 and TRBJ2-2; 7 nucleotides match TRBD1. V was clipped by 5 bases and J by 4 bases; unmatched bases: 10. Germline CDR1 reads KGHSH; CDR2 reads LQKENI. The CDR3 is 16 residues long.